This T cell receptor beta chain was sequenced in a study of cytomegalovirus exposure and HLA in healthy donors. Study-wide findings and caveats: A later analysis showed that HLA-associated TCR beta chains had undergone more clonal expansion than equally common others.

A remark on this clone: What it binds is not known.

It was with 60 Vbeta and 13 Jbeta primers that the PCR ran. Generated by immunoSEQ multiplex PCR, the TCRdb table keeps only in-frame clones and is missing some. The repertoire holds around 170,000 clones, around 80% seen once, with 1.5% to 1.7% in the top ten. V dropped 5 bases and J dropped 0; count of bases not matched to a gene: 6. The germline V gene has CDR1 SGHAT and CDR2 FQNNGV. The CDR3 consists of 15 residues. V usage is TRBV11-2 and J usage is TRBJ1-1; TRBD1 matches 7 bases. The sequenced sample consisted of PBMCs. The TCR originated in a man in his forties in good health and CMV-seronegative. This CDR3 is CASSQGGSVNTEAFF. The CDR3 coding sequence is TGTGCCAGCAGCCAAGGGGGCAGTGTGAACACTGAAGCTTTCTTT.